What follows are 8 T cell receptor beta chains derived from one specimen sequenced in a study of T cell responses to AZD1222 COVID-19 vaccine. Generated by immunoSEQ multiplex PCR, the TCRdb table keeps only in-frame clones and is missing some. The sample holds roughly 80,000 clones, about nine tenths seen once. The sequenced sample was peripheral blood, obtained 28 days after the second AZD1222 dose. The receptors come from an adult who received the AZD1222 COVID-19 vaccine.

J is TRBJ1-1 and V is TRBV19; D not certain. V lost 4 bases and J 10 bases, leaving 13 bases between the germline ends. This CDR3 region has 12 residues. CDR1 is LNHDA, CDR2 SQIVND, per germline (reference sequence). The CDR3 loop reads CASSTDLTVAFF. CDR3 bases: TGTGCCAGTAGTACAGATTTAACGGTAGCTTTCTTT.

This clone was seen only once. V is TRBV5-6 and J is TRBJ1-5; D gene unclear. This CDR3 comprises 14 residues. CDR1 and CDR2 (germline): SGHDT, YYEEEE. Deletions cut 4 bases from V and 1 base from J, with 9 bases between. The CDR3 nucleotides read TGTGCCAGCAGCATCGGACGGAGCAATCAGCCCCAGCATTTT. It yields the protein CASSIGRSNQPQHF. Based on the CDR3 plus reference TRBV5-6 and TRBJ1-5, the full variable domain is DAGVTQSPTHLIKTRGQQVTLRCSPKSGHDTVSWYQQALGQGPQFIFQYYEEEERQRGNFPDRFSGHQFPNYSSELNVNALLLGDSALYLCASSIGRSNQPQHFGDGTRLSIL.

Worth noting for this clone: A junction boundary mismatches the germline segment, possibly from a read error. This chain links TRBV7-2 with TRBJ2-3; a possible D gene is TRBD2 (6 bases). The CDR3 runs 15 residues. CDR1 is SGHTA and CDR2 is FQGNSA in the germline V gene. The CDR3 loop is CASSLALTSTDAQYF. The CDR3 DNA reads TGTGCCAGCAGCTTAGCGCTTACTAGCACAGATGCGCAGTATTTT.

This sequence joins TRBV5-8 and TRBJ2-1; 11 positions agree with TRBD1. CDR3 length equals 14 residues. With V trimmed by 4 bases and J by 8 bases, 5 bases remained unmatched. Per germline, CDR1 SGHTS and CDR2 YDEGEE. CDR3 in amino acids: CASSSGTGGHEQFF. CDR3 in DNA: TGTGCCAGCAGCAGTGGGACAGGGGGACATGAGCAGTTCTTC.

The chain employs TRBV6-5 and TRBJ2-2, with D possibly matching TRBD1 (5 bases). CDR1 and CDR2 from the germline V gene are MNHEY and SVGAGI. The CDR3 runs 14 residues. The V and J ends lost 5 bases and 2 bases respectively, with 9 bases between them. DNA for the CDR3: TGTGCCAGCAGTCTCCAGGGAAACACCGGGGAGCTGTTTTTT. This translates into CASSLQGNTGELFF.

The J gene is TRBJ2-6, the V gene TRBV2; a possible D gene is TRBD2 (5 bases). The length of the CDR3 is 18 residues. Trimming left V 6 bases short and J 0 bases short, with 18 bases between. Germline V gene data show CDR1 as SNHLY and CDR2 as FYNNEI. This CDR3 reads CASSAPLGRVSGANVLTF. For the CDR3, the DNA is TGTGCCAGCAGCGCCCCCTTGGGGAGAGTCTCTGGGGCCAACGTCCTGACTTTC.

CDR3 DNA: TGTGCCAGCAGCTTGGGGGCTAGCGGGAACGGGTACGAGCAGTACTTC. It codes for CASSLGASGNGYEQYF. The gene calls are TRBV7-8 and TRBJ2-7; 9 bases line up with TRBD2. Trimming at V came to 3 bases and at J to 4 bases, leaving 10 bases not matched to a gene. The CDR3 contains 16 residues. CDR1 and CDR2 (germline): SGHVS, FQNEAQ.

V is TRBV12-3 or TRBV12-4 and J is TRBJ1-1, with 8 positions matching TRBD1. The CDR3 sequence is 13 residues long. V lost 6 bases and J lost 4; bases outside the gene matches: 4. CDR3 in amino acids: CASSSDRGTEAFF. The DNA for the CDR3 is TGTGCCAGCAGCTCCGACAGGGGCACTGAAGCTTTCTTT.